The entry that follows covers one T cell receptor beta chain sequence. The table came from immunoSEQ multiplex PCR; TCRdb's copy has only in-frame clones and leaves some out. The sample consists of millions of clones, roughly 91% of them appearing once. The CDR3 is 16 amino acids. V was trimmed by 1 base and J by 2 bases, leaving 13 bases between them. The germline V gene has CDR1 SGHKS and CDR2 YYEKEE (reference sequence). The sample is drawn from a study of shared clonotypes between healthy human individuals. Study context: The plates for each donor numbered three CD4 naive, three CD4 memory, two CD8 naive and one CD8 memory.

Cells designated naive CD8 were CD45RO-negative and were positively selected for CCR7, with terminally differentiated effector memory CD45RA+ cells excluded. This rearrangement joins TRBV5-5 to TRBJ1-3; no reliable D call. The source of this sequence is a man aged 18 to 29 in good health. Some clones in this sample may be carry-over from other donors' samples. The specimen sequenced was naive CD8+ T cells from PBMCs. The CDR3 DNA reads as TGTGCCAGCAGCTTGTGGGCCTTAATGGCTGGAAACACCATATATTTT. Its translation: CASSLWALMAGNTIYF.